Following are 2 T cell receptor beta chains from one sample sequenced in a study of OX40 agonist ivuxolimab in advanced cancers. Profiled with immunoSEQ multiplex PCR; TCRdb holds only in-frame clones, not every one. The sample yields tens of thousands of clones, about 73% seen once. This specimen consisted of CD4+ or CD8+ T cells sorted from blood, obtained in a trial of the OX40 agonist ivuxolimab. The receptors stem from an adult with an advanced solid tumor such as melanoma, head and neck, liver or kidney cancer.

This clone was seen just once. CDR3 sequence reads: CASSISRNQAGNTIYF. CDR3 DNA: TGTGCCAGTAGTATTTCCAGGAACCAGGCGGGAAACACCATATATTTT. This chain links TRBV19 with TRBJ1-3, with D uncertain. The CDR3 loop spans 16 amino acids. V was pared by 3 bases and J by 4 bases, with 16 bases between. Looked up from germline, CDR1 is LNHDA and CDR2 is SQIVND (reference sequence).

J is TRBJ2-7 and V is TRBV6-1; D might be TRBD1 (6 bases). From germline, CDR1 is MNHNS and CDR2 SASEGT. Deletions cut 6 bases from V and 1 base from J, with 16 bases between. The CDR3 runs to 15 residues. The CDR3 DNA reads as TGTGCCAGCAGGGACCACAGGGTGTCGTCCTACGAGCAGTACTTC. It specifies CASRDHRVSSYEQYF.